The 21 T cell receptor beta chains in this list originate from one sample, sequenced in a study of blood T cell repertoires in COVID-19. The data were produced by immunoSEQ multiplex PCR, yet TCRdb's version contains in-frame clones alone and is incomplete. The sample has 150,000 to 200,000 clones, approximately 87% seen once. The sample taken for sequencing was peripheral blood. These receptors were obtained from a woman aged 55-69 years with COVID-19, enrolled during active disease.

This rearrangement joins TRBV4-1 to TRBJ1-2; D unresolved. Trimming pared 3 bases from V and 6 bases from J, leaving 23 bases between. This CDR3 has 17 residues. Germline CDR1 is MGHRA and CDR2 is YSYEKL. The CDR3 here is CASSQESLQATIDGYTF. The CDR3 coding sequence is TGCGCCAGCAGCCAGGAAAGCCTGCAGGCCACCATCGATGGCTACACCTTC.

The chain has TRBV10-1 and TRBJ1-5; D is possibly TRBD1 (5 bases). V was clipped by 7 bases and J by 0 bases, with 13 bases between them. Germline lookup yields CDR1 WNHNN and CDR2 SYGVQD (reference sequence). This CDR3 has 15 residues. The CDR3 DNA reads as TGCGCCAGCACCGGAAGGGGAGGTAGCAATCAGCCCCAGCATTTT. Its protein product is CASTGRGGSNQPQHF.

The chain combines TRBV19 with TRBJ2-3; D possibly corresponds to TRBD2 (5 bases). Germline CDR1 and CDR2: LNHDA and SQIVND (reference sequence). The CDR3 is made up of 14 amino acids. The V end lost 6 bases, the J end lost 3 bases, and 13 bases lay between the germline ends. CDR3 loop: CASRWGVETDTQYF. CDR3 DNA sequence: TGTGCCAGTAGATGGGGAGTAGAAACAGATACGCAGTATTTT.

The chain has TRBV9 and TRBJ2-3, with 8 bases matching TRBD1. The CDR3 loop spans 14 amino acids. Germline values: CDR1 SGDLS, CDR2 YYNGEE. With V trimmed by 4 bases and J by 4 bases, 5 bases remained unmatched. The CDR3 here is CASSRQGSADTQYF. CDR3 DNA: TGTGCCAGCAGCCGACAGGGGAGCGCAGATACGCAGTATTTT. Full variable domain (remainder filled in from reference TRBV9 and TRBJ2-3): DSGVTQTPKHLITATGQRVTLRCSPRSGDLSVYWYQQSLDQGLQFLIQYYNGEERAKGNILERFSAQQFPDLHSELNLSSLELGDSALYFCASSRQGSADTQYFGPGTRLTVL.

The chain employs TRBV7-9 and TRBJ1-1; D is perhaps TRBD1 (6 bases). The germline V gene encodes CDR1 SEHNR and CDR2 FQNEAQ (reference sequence). The CDR3 has 17 amino acids. Trimming shortened V by 0 bases and J by 6 bases, and 20 bases separated the two germline ends. CDR3 in amino acids: CASSLARGARGRAEAFF. The DNA of the CDR3 is TGTGCCAGCAGCTTAGCGCGGGGGGCGCGGGGTCGTGCTGAAGCTTTCTTT.

This clone was recorded once. Relative to the germline gene, one junction end is altered; a read error may explain this. This chain connects TRBV7-7 to TRBJ1-4; 7 nucleotides agree with TRBD1. Germline V gives CDR1 SSHAT, CDR2 FNYEAQ (reference sequence). The CDR3 loop spans 20 amino acids. In nucleotides, the CDR3 is TGTGCTAGCAGCTTTTGGCTCTGGGCAAGACAGGGACCGAGGGGAGAAAAACTGTTTTTT. It codes for CASSFWLWARQGPRGEKLFF. The whole variable domain, remainder taken from reference TRBV7-7 and TRBJ1-4, is GAGVSQSPRYKVTKRGQDVTLRCDPISSHATLYWYQQALGQGPEFLTYFNYEAQPDKSGLPSDRFSAERPEGSISTLTIQRTEQRDSAMYRCASSFWLWARQGPRGEKLFFGSGTQLSVL.

The chain employs TRBV30 and TRBJ1-1; TRBD1 matches at 7 bases. Looked up from germline, CDR1 is GTSNPN and CDR2 is SVGIG (reference sequence). The trim removed 8 bases at V and 3 bases at J, leaving 6 bases unmatched. The CDR3 covers 12 residues. Here the CDR3 reads CATRQGYTEAFF. CDR3 nucleotides: TGTGCCACCCGACAGGGTTACACTGAAGCTTTCTTT.

The chain carries TRBV24-1 and TRBJ1-1; 7 nucleotides line up with TRBD1. This CDR3 is built from 15 residues. Per the germline V gene, CDR1 is KGHDR and CDR2 is SFDVKD. After removal of 5 bases from V and 0 bases from J, the junction contained 5 bases not matched to a gene. The CDR3 DNA is TGTGCCACCAGTGCGTCCAGGGGGATGAACACTGAAGCTTTCTTT. Protein: CATSASRGMNTEAFF.

The V and J genes are TRBV7-3 and TRBJ2-1, with D perhaps TRBD2 (6 bases). The germline V gene encodes CDR1 SGHTA and CDR2 FQGTGA. Between the trimmed V and J ends, which lost 2 bases and 3 bases, there was a span of 11 bases. There are 15 residues in the CDR3. CDR3 sequence (DNA): TGTGCCAGCAGCTTAGTCGGGAGACTCTACAATGAGCAGTTCTTC. Its protein product is CASSLVGRLYNEQFF.

This rearrangement joins TRBV29-1 to TRBJ2-7, with 9 bases fitting TRBD1. Trimming at V came to 0 bases and at J to 2 bases, leaving 17 bases not matched to a gene. The CDR3 contains 19 residues. Germline V CDR1 and CDR2: SQVTM, ANQGSEA. The DNA for the CDR3 is TGCAGCGTTGAAGATCTGGTAGACAGGGGGAGTCAAACAACCTACGAGCAGTACTTC. Translated, it gives CSVEDLVDRGSQTTYEQYF.

The chain combines TRBV6-2 or TRBV6-3 with TRBJ2-1; TRBD2 matches 8 bases. Germline V gene data show CDR1 as MNHEY and CDR2 as SVGEGT. Germline trimming cut 5 bases from V and 12 bases from J; bases unmatched to any gene: 3. CDR3 length: 11 amino acids. The CDR3, as DNA: TGTGCCAGCAGTACCCGGGGGGGGCAGTTCTTC. Residues: CASSTRGGQFF.

This sequence joins TRBV18 and TRBJ2-3, with TRBD2 identical over 13 bases. This CDR3 is 14 amino acids long. V gave up 6 bases and J gave up 6 bases; unmatched junction bases: 3. Germline V gene sequence: CDR1 KGHSH, CDR2 LQKENI. The CDR3 loop reads CASSETSGRDTQYF. As DNA, the CDR3 is TGTGCCAGCTCGGAGACTAGCGGGAGGGATACGCAGTATTTT.

This clone was recorded a few times. Distinct nucleotide sequences in the sample also encode this CDR3. CDR3 loop: CASSIGTSGSEQYF. CDR3 sequence (DNA): TGTGCCAGTAGTATTGGGACTAGCGGGAGCGAGCAGTACTTC. The chain combines TRBV19 with TRBJ2-7, with 14 positions matching TRBD2. CDR1 LNHDA and CDR2 SQIVND come from the germline V gene (reference sequence). V was pared by 3 bases and J by 6 bases, with 1 base of the junction left unmatched. The CDR3 has 14 residues.

The rearrangement uses TRBV6-2 or TRBV6-3 and TRBJ1-5, with D unresolved. CDR1 and CDR2 (germline): MNHEY, SVGEGT. V gave up 2 bases and J gave up 0 bases, with 11 bases separating them. CDR3 size: 16 residues. The CDR3 DNA follows: TGTGCCAGCAGTTACGCAACAGAGACTAGCAATCAGCCCCAGCATTTT. It encodes CASSYATETSNQPQHF.

The chain employs TRBV28 and TRBJ2-3, with 10 positions matching TRBD2. The germline V gene has CDR1 MDHEN and CDR2 SYDVKM. The CDR3 is 14 amino acids. Trimming took 5 bases from V and 4 from J; bases not matched to a gene: 3. In DNA form, the CDR3 reads TGTGCCAGCAGTACCCTAGCGGGAGCAGATACGCAGTATTTT. It translates to CASSTLAGADTQYF.

The chain uses TRBV2 and TRBJ1-4; D gene unclear. CDR3 length equals 14 residues. The V gene lost 5 bases and the J gene lost 8 bases, with 15 bases spanning the gap. Per germline, CDR1 SNHLY and CDR2 FYNNEI. CDR3 protein: CASSQEARGEKLFF. In nucleotides, the CDR3 is TGTGCCAGCAGTCAGGAGGCGCGTGGGGAAAAACTGTTTTTT.

In this sample, this clone turned up once. This sequence joins TRBV10-3 and TRBJ2-1; D may be TRBD2 (5 bases). V lost 2 bases and J lost 4, with 9 bases in between. This CDR3 is built from 14 residues. CDR1 is ENHRY, CDR2 SYGVKD, per germline. CDR3 DNA sequence: TGTGCCATCAGTGAGATAACTAGATACAATGAGCAGTTCTTC. Protein sequence: CAISEITRYNEQFF.

The V and J genes are TRBV2 and TRBJ2-7; no reliable D call. This CDR3 comprises 13 residues. Germline-derived CDR1 and CDR2 are SNHLY and FYNNEI. Trimming stripped 7 bases from V and 2 bases from J, with 12 bases between. The DNA of the CDR3 is TGTGCCAGCAATTATTATAGAGCCTACGAGCAGTACTTC. Protein: CASNYYRAYEQYF. Looking up the rest from reference TRBV2 and TRBJ2-7 gives the full variable domain: EPEVTQTPSHQVTQMGQEVILRCVPISNHLYFYWYRQILGQKVEFLVSFYNNEISEKSEIFDDQFSVERPDGSNFTLKIRSTKLEDSAMYFCASNYYRAYEQYFGPGTRLTVT.

This clone was counted only a few times. The chain carries TRBV27 and TRBJ1-6; 7 nucleotides match TRBD1. V shed 5 bases and J 6 bases; nucleotides not matched to a gene: 7. The germline gives CDR1 MNHEY, CDR2 SMNVEV (reference sequence). The CDR3 has 15 residues. The CDR3 DNA reads TGTGCCAGCAGTCACAGACAGGGAGGTAATTCACCCCTCCACTTT. This encodes CASSHRQGGNSPLHF.

Only one count was recorded for this clone. The gene calls are TRBV2 and TRBJ2-3, with 7 bases identical to TRBD2. V gave up 1 base and J gave up 3 bases; unmatched junction bases: 4. Germline V gene data show CDR1 as SNHLY and CDR2 as FYNNEI. The CDR3 has 15 residues. Written as DNA, the CDR3 is TGTGCCAGCAGTGAAGACGGGAGGCGGACAGATACGCAGTATTTT. Translation: CASSEDGRRTDTQYF.

This chain uses TRBV9 with TRBJ2-7; 11 bases are shared with TRBD2. CDR3 length equals 15 residues. V was pared by 4 bases and J by 2 bases, with 5 bases of the junction left unmatched. The germline gives CDR1 SGDLS, CDR2 YYNGEE. The CDR3 nucleotides are TGTGCCAGCAGCTCCGGGACTAGCGGAGCCTACGAGCAGTACTTC. Translated: CASSSGTSGAYEQYF.